Following are 3 T cell receptor beta chains from one sample sequenced in a study of blood T cells in healthy people across ages. A J-beta primer mix and a sample-barcoded 5' primer were used in a second PCR of about 7 to 12 cycles. TCRdb processed the 5' RACE reads anew with MiXCR; each CDR3 protein has one entry. Here the sample spans 730,000 or so distinct CDR3 sequences, approximately 40% being singletons. Sequenced input: blood. The receptors stem from an elderly man in good health.

The chain recombines TRBV24-1 with TRBJ1-2; a possible D gene is TRBD1 (5 bases). V was pared by 1 base and J by 3 bases, with 14 bases between. The CDR3 totals 16 residues. Germline assignment: CDR1 KGHDR and CDR2 SFDVKD. CDR3 bases: TGTGCCACCAGTGATTTTAAGAAGGGACTCGACTATGGCTACACCTTC. Its translation is CATSDFKKGLDYGYTF.

This clonotype came up a few times. V is TRBV10-3 and J is TRBJ2-7; 7 positions match TRBD1. The length of the CDR3 is 15 residues. Per germline, CDR1 ENHRY and CDR2 SYGVKD. V lost 6 bases, J lost 2 bases, and 10 bases stayed unmatched. CDR3 nucleotides: TGTGCCATCAGCAGCGTCGGGACAGAAGCCTACGAGCAGTACTTC. This codes for CAISSVGTEAYEQYF.

The chain uses TRBV6-6 and TRBJ2-4, with TRBD2 identical over 12 bases. This CDR3 has 16 residues. Germline V CDR1 and CDR2: MNHNY, SVGAGI (reference sequence). The J segment lost 13 bases and the V segment lost 5 bases, leaving 15 bases of the junction unmatched. The CDR3 region has the DNA TGTGCCAGCAGTAATCTAGCGGGGGGGCCTACGATAGAGCAGTACTTC. Its translation is CASSNLAGGPTIEQYF.